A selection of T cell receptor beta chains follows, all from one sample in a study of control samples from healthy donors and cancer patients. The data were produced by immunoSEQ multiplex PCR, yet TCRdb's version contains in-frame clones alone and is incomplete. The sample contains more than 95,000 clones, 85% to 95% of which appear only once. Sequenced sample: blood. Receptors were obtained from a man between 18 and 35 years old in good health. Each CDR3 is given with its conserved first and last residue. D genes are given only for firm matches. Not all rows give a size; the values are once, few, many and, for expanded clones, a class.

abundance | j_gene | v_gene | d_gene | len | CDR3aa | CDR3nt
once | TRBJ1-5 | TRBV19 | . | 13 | CASSIGRTASQHF | TGTGCCAGTAGTATTGGGAGGACAGCATCCCAGCATTTT
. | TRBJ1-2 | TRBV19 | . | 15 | CASSIDHGGANGYTF | TGTGCCAGTAGTATAGACCACGGAGGGGCCAATGGCTACACCTTC
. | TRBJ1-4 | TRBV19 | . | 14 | CASSILEGREKLFF | TGTGCCAGTAGTATACTCGAGGGTCGGGAAAAACTGTTTTTT
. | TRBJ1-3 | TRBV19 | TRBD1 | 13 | CATRDRETNTIYF | TGTGCCACCCGGGACAGGGAAACAAACACCATATATTTT
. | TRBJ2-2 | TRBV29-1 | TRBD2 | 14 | CSVRGGGVAGELFF | TGCAGCGTTAGGGGCGGGGGGGTCGCCGGGGAGCTGTTTTTT
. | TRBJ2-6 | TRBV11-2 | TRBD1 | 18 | CASSVRDRGLLGANVLTF | TGTGCCAGCAGCGTCCGGGACAGGGGATTGCTTGGGGCCAACGTCCTGACTTTC
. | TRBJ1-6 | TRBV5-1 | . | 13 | CASSPDGDSQLHF | TGCGCCAGCAGCCCGGACGGTGACTCACAGCTCCACTTT
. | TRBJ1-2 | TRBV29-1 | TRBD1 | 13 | CSVQGQGRVGYTF | TGCAGCGTCCAAGGACAGGGGCGAGTTGGCTACACCTTC
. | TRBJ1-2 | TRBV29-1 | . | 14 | CSYELAGKNYGYTF | TGCAGCTACGAACTGGCAGGGAAGAACTATGGCTACACCTTC
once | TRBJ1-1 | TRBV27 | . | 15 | CASSLSGAPNTEAFF | TGTGCCAGCAGTTTATCGGGGGCGCCGAACACTGAAGCTTTCTTT
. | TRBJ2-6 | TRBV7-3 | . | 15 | CASSPQSSGANVLTF | TGTGCCAGCAGCCCCCAGTCCTCTGGGGCCAACGTCCTGACTTTC
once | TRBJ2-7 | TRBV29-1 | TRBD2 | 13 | CSGASGNSYEQYF | TGCAGCGGGGCTAGCGGGAACTCCTACGAGCAGTACTTC
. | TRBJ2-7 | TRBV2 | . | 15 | CASIEERNNSYEQYF | TGTGCCAGCATTGAGGAAAGGAACAATTCCTACGAGCAGTACTTC
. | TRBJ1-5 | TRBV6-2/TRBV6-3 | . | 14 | CASSIRGNNQPQHF | TGTGCCAGCAGTATCAGGGGTAACAATCAGCCCCAGCATTTT
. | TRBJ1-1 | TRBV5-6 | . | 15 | CASSLDFLGDTEAFF | TGTGCCAGCAGCTTGGATTTCCTAGGCGACACTGAAGCTTTCTTT
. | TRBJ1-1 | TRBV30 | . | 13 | CAAQKFKNTEAFF | TGTGCCGCCCAGAAGTTCAAGAACACTGAAGCTTTCTTT
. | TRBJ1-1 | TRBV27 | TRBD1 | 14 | CASRGGDSPTEAFF | TGTGCCAGCAGGGGTGGGGACAGTCCCACTGAAGCTTTCTTT
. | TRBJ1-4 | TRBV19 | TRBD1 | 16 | CASNARQGSPNEKLFF | TGTGCCAGTAACGCCCGACAGGGGTCCCCTAATGAAAAACTGTTTTTT
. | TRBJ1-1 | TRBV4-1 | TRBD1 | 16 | CASSQVTGGGFAEAFF | TGCGCCAGCAGCCAAGTGACAGGGGGCGGGTTCGCTGAAGCTTTCTTT
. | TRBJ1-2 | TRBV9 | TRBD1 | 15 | CASSVEGGLGYGYTF | TGTGCCAGCAGCGTAGAAGGGGGCCTCGGCTATGGCTACACCTTC
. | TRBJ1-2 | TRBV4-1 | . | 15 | CASSQDMGDNYGYTF | TGCGCCAGCAGCCAAGATATGGGGGACAACTATGGCTACACCTTC
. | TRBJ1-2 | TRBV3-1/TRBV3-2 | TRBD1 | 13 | CASSHSGGVGYTF | TGTGCCAGCAGCCACTCAGGGGGCGTCGGCTACACCTTC